Detailed here is one T cell receptor (beta chain). Its recognized antigen is unknown. The sample holds no much larger clone one base away, and base qualities are not on file. This sample also contains other DNA sequences that code for the same CDR3. The data were taken from a study of shared clonotypes between healthy human individuals (dated by TCRdb to the early 2020s). Study-level background: The cohort included three men and a couple of women between 18 and 49 years of age. For each donor, CD4 naive and CD4 memory were each given three plates, CD8 naive was given two plates, and CD8 memory was given one plate. To estimate repertoire size and how much clonotypes are shared between individuals, the study performed deep sequencing of blood TCR repertoires from a few healthy adults. Libraries were prepared and TCR repertoires were sequenced by different laboratories using diverse techniques, in order to increase sequencing depth and limit assay-specific biases. Each donor's leukapheresis produced roughly between about 0.9 and 9.5 billion PBMCs. General study outcomes and caveats: Sampling was restricted to blood, and TCR repertoires in tissue are likely to differ from TCR repertoires in blood. Because the study included a small number of donors, the genetic and exposure-history diversity represented was limited. Naive subsets generally had larger estimated clonotype richness than memory subsets did. Pairwise subsampling led to the expectation that sequencing depth would affect the degree of clonotype sharing among donors. Compared with non-shared clonotypes, clonotypes shared by all four sorted-subset donors had higher generation probabilities. Sharing across four donors was observed for roughly 5.4% of naive CD4, 3.5% of naive CD8, over 2% of memory CD4, and about 0.38% of memory CD8 clonotypes. Even with the large sequencing depth, rarefaction of the sorted-subset datasets indicated that sequencing was incomplete.

CD8 naive samples consisted of CD45RO-negative cells that were positively selected for CCR7, yielding a CD45RA+CCR7+ population without TemRA cells. Donors were healthy HIV-negative adults with no recently reported acute infections or vaccinations. Every donor was a Caucasian adult living in Nashville, Tennessee, USA. Blood was obtained by leukapheresis, after which PBMCs were separated by Ficoll-Histopaque density gradient centrifugation and cryopreserved in liquid nitrogen vapor phase. Analytical flow cytometry was used to check the purity and quantity of every magnetically sorted T cell population. Genomic DNA was isolated from each sorted fraction and quantified by UV absorbance on a Nanodrop 2000c. The germline V gene (reference sequence) sets CDR1 to SGHNT and CDR2 to YYREEE. Its CDR3 holds 14 amino acids, cysteine through phenylalanine. The retained sequence is limited to the CDR3, 42 bases, with the frame set at the first base. The junction carries 9 bases between V and J, which are trimmed by 2 bases and 0 bases respectively.

Using the deep immunoSEQ assay, multiplex PCR amplified TCR CDR3 regions from genomic DNA. Extracted genomic DNA from each cell subset was spread evenly across all wells of several immunoSEQ 96-well plates, with each plate serving as a replicate. For sorted subsets, 200 ng of genomic DNA, equivalent to around 30,000 T cell genomes, went into each replicate PCR. The purified libraries were quantified using a Qubit 3.0 fluorometer, sized with a Bioanalyzer 2100, and then quantified again using the KAPA Library Quantification kit. Every immunoSEQ 96-well plate was sequenced on a separate single-read 150-cycle Illumina NextSeq 550 flow cell. The paper's data handling went like this. Because only junctional sequences without quality scores were contained in the immunoSEQ output, filtering matching that applied to full-length reads could not be performed. To assign V/J genes and CDR3, sequences were annotated using PyIR, a Python wrapper for IgBLAST v1.9, with IMGT germline references. Reads were filtered out if the reads had weak V/J assignments (E-value above 1e-6), no CDR3, stop codons, out-of-frame junctions, or ambiguous translated residues. V3J clonotypes were defined as sequences sharing the same inferred V gene, J gene, and CDR3 amino acid sequence. Percentage overlap between repertoires was computed as shared unique clonotypes divided by the size of the smaller repertoire. Three approaches were used to assess repertoire richness: RTK rarefaction, the Chao1 estimator, and Recon v2.1 estimates of unobserved clonotypes. Generation probabilities were computed with OLGA for all TCRbeta clonotypes obtained by the gDNA method from several donors. Entries here come from immuneACCESS through TCRdb and include only in-frame sequences with V and J called. Some clones fail to appear in such tables; in the studies checked, an unresolved V gene covers under half of the shortfall, and the cause of the remainder is unknown. For V, J and clone size, that table is used; D and trimming come from the DNA. Within this sample are just over 2,000,000 clones, with approximately 95% of them counted one time only. Clones ranked in the top ten supply roughly 1% of the sample.

Recombination connected TRBV5-4 to TRBJ2-7, with no confidently assigned D gene. Sample: naive CD8+ T cells sorted from blood. Taken with the paper, the label for cell subset or site translates to: CD45RA+CCR7+. This TCR was sampled from a man aged 18 to 29 in good health. The CDR3 amino acid sequence is: CASSFWDSSYEQYF. The sequenced DNA: TGTGCCAGCAGCTTTTGGGATAGCTCCTACGAGCAGTACTTC.